A single T cell receptor (beta chain) is shown here with its context. This record belongs to a study of graft-versus-host responses after intestinal transplantation. J gave up 1 base and V 4 bases, and 7 bases lay outside the gene matches. The CDR3 sequence is 15 residues long. Germline V CDR1 and CDR2: MNHEY, SVGAGI. Libraries were prepared by immunoSEQ multiplex PCR; TCRdb keeps only in-frame clonotypes and omits some of them. The sample lists about 25,000 clones, more than 90% occurring once. This TCR was recovered from a human patient who received an intestinal transplant, so some T cells may come from the graft donor. The chain combines TRBV6-5 with TRBJ2-7; TRBD1 aligns across 7 bases. Sequencing was performed on PBMCs, taken around 30 days after intestinal transplant. The DNA for the CDR3 is TGTGCCAGCAGTTCCCCCGACAGGGCATCCTACGAGCAGTACTTC. This sequence encodes CASSSPDRASYEQYF.